Listed here are 30 T cell receptor beta chains from one sample, sequenced in a study of monozygotic twins with inflammatory bowel disease (dated by TCRdb to the late 2010s). Libraries were prepared through 5' RACE. The data were produced on an Illumina HiSeq 2500. Through TCRdb reprocessing, the reads give one entry per CDR3 protein sequence; DNA is omitted. The table held for this sample gives under 350,000 distinct CDR3 sequences. The top ten constitute roughly 5.3% of the sample. The sequenced sample consisted of blood. These receptor sequences come from a human donor with ulcerative colitis or Crohn's disease, or a healthy co-twin of an affected twin (not recorded which).

The J gene is TRBJ1-2, the V gene TRBV20-1; checking the TCRdb D call of TRBD1 is not possible without DNA. The germline gives CDR1 DFQATT, CDR2 SNEGSKA (reference sequence). CDR3 size: 11 residues. This CDR3 reads CSANTGVGYTF.

The chain uses TRBV7-2 and TRBJ1-2; TCRdb names TRBD1, which stays unverified in the absence of DNA. This CDR3 has 14 residues. Germline CDR1 and CDR2: SGHTA and FQGNSA. The CDR3 loop is CASSQSGTVYGYTF.

The chain combines TRBV29-1 with TRBJ2-7; TCRdb's assignment of TRBD2 cannot be checked, as there is no DNA. The CDR3 is made up of 13 amino acids. Germline V gene sequence: CDR1 SQVTM, CDR2 ANQGSEA. The CDR3 spells CSSKRLGLVSEYF.

The V gene is TRBV6-5, the J gene TRBJ2-7. CDR1 is MNHEY and CDR2 is SVGAGI in the germline V gene. The CDR3 sequence is 15 residues long. This CDR3 is CASSYTGKSSYEQYF.

The chain couples TRBV6-5 to TRBJ1-2; TCRdb reports TRBD1, a call that lacks DNA to check it against. This CDR3 has 13 residues. The germline V gene encodes CDR1 MNHEY and CDR2 SVGAGI. The CDR3 here is CASSYWRGDGCTF.

The chain uses TRBV12-3 or TRBV12-4 and TRBJ2-1; the TCRdb D gene call, TRBD1, has no DNA to confirm it. The CDR3 is 13 residues long. The CDR3 spells CASSLDRANEQFF.

The chain has TRBV5-6 and TRBJ2-1; the D call from TCRdb, TRBD2, cannot be confirmed without DNA. This CDR3 has 16 amino acids. Germline CDR1 reads SGHDT; CDR2 reads YYEEEE. CDR3: CASSPDLRPDGDEQFF.

The chain has TRBV28 and TRBJ2-7; the D gene TCRdb calls, TRBD1, cannot be checked with no DNA. The CDR3 has 15 residues. Germline CDR1 is MDHEN and CDR2 is SYDVKM. CDR3 region: CASRPRGGPLYEQYF. Full variable domain (remainder filled in from reference TRBV28 and TRBJ2-7): DVKVTQSSRYLVKRTGEKVFLECVQDMDHENMFWYRQDPGLGLRLIYFSYDVKMKEKGDIPEGYSVSREKKERFSLILESASTNQTSMYLCASRPRGGPLYEQYFGPGTRLTVT.

This chain joins TRBV12-3 or TRBV12-4 and TRBJ1-6. The CDR3 spans 17 residues. The CDR3 region is CASSSRSGRGTNSPLHF.

The V gene is TRBV6-5, the J gene TRBJ1-2. Germline CDR1 and CDR2: MNHEY and SVGAGI. There are 13 residues in the CDR3. CDR3 region: CASSYSFIYGYTF.

The V gene is TRBV7-2, the J gene TRBJ2-5. Germline V lookup: CDR1 SGHTA, CDR2 FQGNSA. CDR3 length: 14 amino acids. The CDR3 protein is CASSLSGRQETQYF.

The gene calls are TRBV5-1 and TRBJ2-5; TCRdb picks TRBD1, but there is no DNA to check that call. Germline CDR1 SGHRS, CDR2 YFSETQ. The CDR3 runs 16 residues. The CDR3 protein is CASSLHRDSGGETQYF.

The rearrangement uses TRBV3-1 and TRBJ2-3; without DNA, the TCRdb call of TRBD2 cannot be checked. This CDR3 contains 16 residues. Germline loops: CDR1 LGHDT, CDR2 YNNKEL (reference sequence). CDR3 residues: CASSHSGSTSTDTQYF.

This sequence joins TRBV7-2 and TRBJ2-5; there is no DNA to check the TCRdb D call of TRBD1. Germline CDR1 SGHTA, CDR2 FQGNSA. The CDR3 length is 14 residues. CDR3 sequence reads: CASTLGGGEETQYF.

The chain employs TRBV12-3 or TRBV12-4 and TRBJ2-5; TCRdb reports TRBD1, a call that lacks DNA to check it against. The CDR3 has 13 residues. The CDR3 spells CAVQLGGTETQYF.

V and J are TRBV4-3 and TRBJ2-1; TCRdb proposes TRBD2, but this gene call is untestable without DNA. The CDR3 consists of 16 residues. The germline gives CDR1 LGHNA, CDR2 YSLEER. The CDR3 region is CASSQEWRGSYNEQFF.

V usage is TRBV9 and J usage is TRBJ2-1; TCRdb reports TRBD2, a call that lacks DNA to check it against. Germline V gene sequence: CDR1 SGDLS, CDR2 YYNGEE. This CDR3 contains 17 residues. The CDR3: CASDREGLAGAWNEQFF.

The rearrangement uses TRBV7-9 and TRBJ2-7; TCRdb reports TRBD2, a call that lacks DNA to check it against. CDR3 length equals 15 residues. CDR1 is SEHNR and CDR2 is FQNEAQ in the germline V gene (reference sequence). CDR3 protein: CASSLSGTSTYEQYF.

The V call is TRBV12-3 or TRBV12-4, the J call TRBJ2-5; the TRBD2 assignment by TCRdb is unverifiable without DNA. This CDR3 has 16 amino acids. CDR3 sequence reads: CASSARLAGGQETQYF.

The chain recombines TRBV5-1 with TRBJ1-1; TCRdb designates TRBD1, a call that cannot be tested without DNA. The CDR3 has 16 residues. Looked up from germline, CDR1 is SGHRS and CDR2 is YFSETQ. This CDR3 is CASSLEQGQGNIEAFF.

The V gene is TRBV3-1, the J gene TRBJ1-2. Germline V gene data show CDR1 as LGHDT and CDR2 as YNNKEL (reference sequence). This CDR3 spans 16 amino acids. CDR3 loop: CASSQGLVVINYGYTF.

CDR3 loop: CASSQPLTGPQNRSNYGYTF. The chain recombines TRBV3-1 with TRBJ1-2; TCRdb selects TRBD1, and the lack of DNA leaves this call unchecked. Germline V gene lookup returns CDR1 LGHDT and CDR2 YNNKEL (reference sequence). The CDR3 length is 20 residues.

This rearrangement joins TRBV11-2 to TRBJ1-6; TCRdb's D call of TRBD1 is untestable without DNA. The CDR3 is made up of 14 amino acids. CDR1 is SGHAT, CDR2 FQNNGV, per germline. The CDR3 is CASSNNRAPSPLHF.

This chain uses TRBV18 with TRBJ2-5; TCRdb picks TRBD1, but there is no DNA to check that call. There are 14 residues in the CDR3. Germline lookup yields CDR1 KGHSH and CDR2 LQKENI. CDR3 in amino acids: CASSMGPPPETQYF.

CDR3 sequence reads: CSATSGLAVSYNEQFF. The chain carries TRBV20-1 and TRBJ2-1; no DNA is available, so the TRBD2 call from TCRdb remains unchecked. Germline CDR1 is DFQATT and CDR2 is SNEGSKA (reference sequence). This CDR3 is 16 amino acids long.

The rearrangement joins TRBV21-1 to TRBJ1-3. TRBV21-1 is a recognized pseudogene. The CDR3 sequence is 16 residues long. CDR3 amino acids: CASSKVGCHSGNTIYF.

The chain links TRBV7-2 to TRBJ2-1. Germline loops: CDR1 SGHTA, CDR2 FQGNSA. The CDR3 spans 13 residues. The CDR3 reads CASSFEKYNEQFF.

The V gene is TRBV4-3, the J gene TRBJ1-5. Per the germline V gene, CDR1 is LGHNA and CDR2 is YSLEER. This CDR3 has 18 residues. The CDR3 loop reads CASSQTVHSPYSNQPQHF.

The V and J genes are TRBV7-2 and TRBJ2-2; the TRBD2 assignment by TCRdb is unverifiable without DNA. Germline V lookup: CDR1 SGHTA, CDR2 FQGNSA. CDR3 size: 16 residues. CDR3 sequence: CASIRNSGLNVGELFF.

The chain uses TRBV7-2 and TRBJ2-7; absent DNA, TCRdb's TRBD1 call cannot be checked. Per the germline V gene, CDR1 is SGHTA and CDR2 is FQGNSA. The CDR3 has 14 residues. The CDR3 region is CASSEAQQGNEQYF.